This TCR beta chain was identified during a study of post-analysis software for immune sequencing data. Comments on this clonotype: Its target is unknown.

After removal of 3 bases from V and 0 bases from J, the junction contained 9 bases not matched to a gene. Per germline, CDR1 SGHRS and CDR2 YFSETQ. The CDR3 is 17 amino acids. Every TCR beta cDNA library bore unique molecular identifiers. From the PCR reads, TCRdb called clonotypes with MiXCR, one entry per CDR3 protein. The sample includes 650,000 to 850,000 distinct CDR3 sequences, roughly 58% of them seen just once. Whole-study results and caveats: In patients, TRBV5-6, TRBV5-1 and TRBV20-1 belonged to four or five TRBV segments found more frequently than in controls.

This clonotype was sampled from a girl between 10 and 17 years old with multiple sclerosis. The J gene is TRBJ2-7, the V gene TRBV5-1; 10 positions match TRBD2. The sequenced sample consisted of blood. The CDR3 loop is CASSSRTSGTYSYEQYF. CDR3 DNA sequence: TGCGCCAGCAGCTCCCGGACTAGCGGAACGTACTCCTACGAGCAGTACTTC. The full variable domain, its missing parts supplied by reference TRBV5-1 and TRBJ2-7, is KAGVTQTPRYLIKTRGQQVTLSCSPISGHRSVSWYQQTPGQGLQFLFEYFSETQRNKGNFPGRFSGRQFSNSRSEMNVSTLELGDSALYLCASSSRTSGTYSYEQYFGPGTRLTVT.